This is a list of T cell receptor beta chains from one sample in a study of T cell repertoires in cytomegalovirus infection. For these receptors, no antigen is known. TCRdb reanalysed the reads using MiXCR and keeps one entry per CDR3 protein. The sample carries some 920,000 distinct CDR3 sequences, roughly 30% recorded once. The sequencing used cultured CD8+ T cells from PBMCs, collected from culture after CMV antigen stimulation. Receptors originate from a human donor in good health (CMV status not recorded). Some clones in this sample may be carry-over from other donors' samples. CDR3s include the opening cysteine and the closing phenylalanine or tryptophan. The D gene is left open where the match is weak. Clone size is stated in some rows and not others, as once, few, many or a class when expanded.

>NA|TRBV2|TRBJ1-6|many
CASTDTWTVSINSPLHF
TGTGCCAGCACCGATACTTGGACAGTTTCGATTAATTCACCCCTCCACTTT
>NA|TRBV6-8|TRBJ1-2|NA
CASTDRPSWMDGYTF
TGTGCCAGCACTGACAGGCCCAGTTGGATGGATGGCTACACCTTC
>NA|TRBV27|TRBJ1-2|NA
CASSLRGGQDGYTF
TGTGCCAGCAGTTTAAGAGGGGGGCAGGATGGCTACACCTTC
>NA|TRBV12-3/TRBV12-4|TRBJ2-4|many
CASSIQGRAGRNIQYF
TGTGCCAGCAGTATTCAGGGCAGGGCCGGACGAAACATTCAGTACTTC
>NA|TRBV6-1|TRBJ2-1|many
CASSVIMTTSSYNEQFF
TGTGCCAGCAGTGTAATTATGACTACCAGCTCCTACAATGAGCAGTTCTTC
>NA|TRBV5-4|TRBJ2-1|NA
CASNGDGDYNEQFF
TGTGCCAGCAACGGGGACGGCGACTACAATGAGCAGTTCTTC
>TRBD2|TRBV4-1|TRBJ2-1|NA
CASSQGLLAGALWNEQFF
TGCGCCAGCAGCCAAGGGTTACTAGCGGGGGCGTTGTGGAATGAGCAGTTCTTC
>NA|TRBV18|TRBJ1-5|NA
CASSPVHTDSGEPQHF
TGTGCCAGCTCACCCGTACACACTGATTCGGGAGAGCCCCAGCATTTT
>NA|TRBV5-1|TRBJ2-3|NA
CASSLEGRSPDTQYF
TGCGCCAGCAGCTTAGAGGGACGGTCACCGGATACGCAGTATTTT
>NA|TRBV15|TRBJ2-2|NA
CATSRYGATNTGELFF
TGTGCCACCAGCCGCTATGGGGCTACGAACACCGGGGAGCTGTTTTTT
>TRBD1|TRBV7-9|TRBJ2-1|NA
CASSGRQGNEQFF
TGTGCCAGCAGCGGACGACAGGGCAATGAGCAGTTCTTC
>TRBD2|TRBV4-1|TRBJ2-3|few
CASSHGLAGTDTQYF
TGCGCCAGCAGCCATGGACTAGCGGGCACAGATACGCAGTATTTT
>TRBD2|TRBV7-8|TRBJ2-4|few
CASSLYGGANIQYF
TGTGCCAGCAGCTTATACGGGGGGGCAAACATTCAGTACTTC
>NA|TRBV27|TRBJ2-3|few
CASSSSGRGGALPIDTQYF
NA
>NA|TRBV11-2|TRBJ1-4|NA
CASSLTGLAWGLFF
TGTGCCAGCAGCTTAACAGGGTTAGCGTGGGGACTGTTTTTT
>NA|TRBV6-5|TRBJ1-4|NA
CASSLGSLTNEKLFF
TGTGCCAGCAGTTTAGGAAGTCTGACTAATGAAAAACTGTTTTTT
>TRBD1|TRBV7-8|TRBJ1-5|many
CASSSDLRGLSGGPNQPQHF
TGTGCCAGCAGCTCAGACCTTAGGGGGCTTTCGGGTGGCCCCAATCAGCCCCAGCATTTT
>TRBD2|TRBV7-6|TRBJ2-1|NA
CASSLVLAGDTGLSNEQFF
TGTGCCAGCAGCTTAGTCCTAGCGGGGGATACAGGATTAAGTAATGAGCAGTTCTTC
>NA|TRBV13|TRBJ1-5|NA
CASSSGSHQPQHF
TGTGCCAGCAGCTCCGGGAGCCATCAGCCCCAGCATTTT
>TRBD1|TRBV7-6|TRBJ1-2|few
CASSLVGGLNYGYTF
TGTGCCAGCAGCTTAGTAGGGGGCCTCAACTATGGCTACACCTTC
>TRBD2|TRBV24-1|TRBJ2-1|NA
CATSDRGGSYNEQFF
TGTGCCACCAGTGATCGGGGGGGCTCCTACAATGAGCAGTTCTTC
>TRBD2|TRBV2|TRBJ2-2|NA
CASSALGSGTGELFF
TGTGCCAGCAGTGCTCTGGGTAGCGGGACCGGGGAGCTGTTTTTT
>NA|TRBV19|TRBJ1-2|NA
CASNHRGAPGGANYGYTF
TGTGCCAGTAACCATCGAGGGGCCCCGGGAGGGGCTAACTATGGCTACACCTTC
>NA|TRBV12-5|TRBJ2-1|NA
CASGLRTYNEQFF
TGTGCTAGTGGTCTGCGAACCTACAATGAGCAGTTCTTC
>NA|TRBV6-1|TRBJ2-5|few
CASEPGETQYF
TGTGCCAGCGAGCCGGGGGAGACCCAGTACTTC
>TRBD1|TRBV2|TRBJ2-3|NA
CASRGDRYTDTQYF
TGTGCCAGCAGGGGGGACAGATACACAGATACGCAGTATTTT
>TRBD2|TRBV6-1|TRBJ2-5|NA
CASSPGGGDQETQYF
TGTGCCAGCAGCCCCGGGGGGGGAGACCAAGAGACCCAGTACTTC
>NA|TRBV12-3/TRBV12-4|TRBJ2-2|NA
CASSFVGTPNTGELFF
TGTGCCAGCAGTTTTGTTGGGACTCCGAACACCGGGGAGCTGTTTTTT
>NA|TRBV28|TRBJ1-4|NA
CASSFGQLSSEKLFF
TGTGCCAGCAGTTTCGGTCAACTATCAAGTGAAAAACTGTTTTTT
>NA|TRBV6-2/TRBV6-3|TRBJ2-3|NA
CASSYWLPDTQYF
TGTGCCAGCAGTTACTGGCTACCAGATACGCAGTATTTT
>TRBD1|TRBV7-8|TRBJ2-7|many
CASSFSWDRLSSYEQYF
TGTGCCAGCAGCTTTTCTTGGGACAGGCTGAGCTCCTACGAGCAGTACTTC
>NA|TRBV18|TRBJ1-1|NA
CASSPDRAATEAFF
TGTGCCAGCTCACCGGACCGTGCGGCAACTGAAGCTTTCTTT
>TRBD1|TRBV7-6|TRBJ1-2|NA
CASSTGGRNYGYTF
TGTGCCAGCAGCACAGGGGGCAGGAACTATGGCTACACCTTC
>NA|TRBV7-6|TRBJ1-1|many
CASSPSRDLIMNTEAFF
TGTGCCAGCAGCCCCAGTCGGGACCTTATCATGAACACTGAAGCTTTCTTT
>NA|TRBV6-5|TRBJ2-6|many
CASSYTDGPYSGANVLTF
TGTGCCAGCAGTTACACCGACGGGCCTTATTCTGGGGCCAACGTCCTGACTTTC
>NA|TRBV28|TRBJ1-2|NA
CASSSSRGSGYGYTF
TGTGCCAGCAGTTCCTCCAGGGGATCGGGCTATGGCTACACCTTC
>TRBD1|TRBV6-5|TRBJ1-6|NA
CASSYSAGGTSPLHF
TGTGCCAGCAGTTACTCGGCAGGGGGAACCTCACCCCTCCACTTT
>NA|TRBV3-1|TRBJ2-5|NA
CASSPRQSVRAQYF
TGTGCCAGCAGCCCCCGACAGTCCGTGAGGGCCCAGTACTTC
>NA|TRBV7-7|TRBJ2-7|few
CASSSLNSYEQYF
TGTGCTAGCAGCTCCCTAAACTCCTACGAGCAGTACTTC
>TRBD1|TRBV28|TRBJ2-2|NA
CASSFRDRGRTGELFF
TGTGCCAGCAGTTTCCGGGACAGGGGGCGGACCGGGGAGCTGTTTTTT
>TRBD1|TRBV4-2|TRBJ2-1|NA
CASRWTGKDSYNEQFF
TGTGCCAGCAGGTGGACAGGGAAGGACTCCTACAATGAGCAGTTCTTC
>TRBD1|TRBV6-2/TRBV6-3|TRBJ1-1|NA
CASSYSGWTGENTEAFF
TGTGCCAGCAGTTACTCGGGGTGGACAGGGGAGAACACTGAAGCTTTCTTT
>NA|TRBV12-3/TRBV12-4|TRBJ2-3|NA
CASITDPNMDTQYF
TGTGCCAGCATTACGGACCCCAATATGGATACGCAGTATTTT
>TRBD2|TRBV7-2|TRBJ2-5|many
CASSLAASGMETQYF
TGTGCCAGCAGCTTAGCGGCTAGCGGGATGGAGACCCAGTACTTC
>TRBD2|TRBV9|TRBJ2-1|NA
CASSVAPSGGTIVPYNEQFF
TGTGCCAGCAGCGTAGCTCCTAGCGGGGGTACAATTGTCCCGTACAATGAGCAGTTCTTC
>NA|TRBV7-9|TRBJ2-7|NA
CASSLVGEVSYEQYF
TGTGCCAGCAGCTTAGTCGGGGAGGTCTCCTACGAGCAGTACTTC
>NA|TRBV7-9|TRBJ2-7|few
CASSPVTGPVYEQYF
TGTGCCAGCAGCCCAGTGACAGGACCTGTCTACGAGCAGTACTTC
>TRBD2|TRBV6-2/TRBV6-3|TRBJ2-1|NA
CASSYHRIRLGGGPYNEQFF
TGTGCCAGCAGTTACCATCGAATACGCCTTGGCGGGGGGCCCTACAATGAGCAGTTCTTC
>TRBD2|TRBV7-9|TRBJ2-3|NA
CASSLSTSGSFTDTQYF
TGTGCCAGCAGCTTATCGACTAGCGGGTCATTCACAGATACGCAGTATTTT
>NA|TRBV7-2|TRBJ1-2|few
CASSLGRHYGYTF
TGTGCCAGCAGCTTGGGCAGACACTATGGCTACACCTTC
>NA|TRBV24-1|TRBJ2-2|few
CATSDFNTGELFF
TGTGCCACCAGTGATTTTAACACCGGGGAGCTGTTTTTT
>NA|TRBV11-2|TRBJ1-1|few
CASTSDISMNTEAFF
TGTGCCAGCACTTCAGACATCTCCATGAACACTGAAGCTTTCTTT
>NA|TRBV2|TRBJ2-7|NA
CATQLQYEQYF
TGTGCCACCCAGTTACAGTACGAGCAGTACTTC
>TRBD2|TRBV19|TRBJ2-1|NA
CASSKSGVYNEQFF
TGTGCCAGTAGCAAAAGCGGGGTTTACAATGAGCAGTTCTTC
>TRBD1|TRBV29-1|TRBJ2-2|few
CSAPTGDTGELFF
TGCAGCGCCCCGACAGGGGACACCGGGGAGCTGTTTTTT